The clone carrying this TCR beta chain was found many times. This CDR3 comprises 15 residues. The V gene end was trimmed by 2 bases and the J gene end by 2 bases; junction bases not matched to a gene: 5. The germline CDR1 and CDR2 sequences are MNHNS and SASEGT. The sample is drawn from a study of tumor-infiltrating lymphocytes in oesophageal squamous cell carcinoma. TCRdb processed the PCR reads anew with MiXCR; each CDR3 protein has one entry. This sample yields approximately 10,000 distinct CDR3 sequences, of which roughly 54% are seen a single time; 20% to 25% belongs to the top ten. The chain combines TRBV6-1 with TRBJ2-7; TRBD2 agrees at 8 bases. The TCR originated in a male donor with esophageal squamous cell carcinoma. The specimen was esophageal tumor tissue. CDR3 DNA sequence: TGTGCCAGCAGTGAATTCAGTAGCGGGACCTACGAGCAGTACTTC. Its protein product is CASSEFSSGTYEQYF.